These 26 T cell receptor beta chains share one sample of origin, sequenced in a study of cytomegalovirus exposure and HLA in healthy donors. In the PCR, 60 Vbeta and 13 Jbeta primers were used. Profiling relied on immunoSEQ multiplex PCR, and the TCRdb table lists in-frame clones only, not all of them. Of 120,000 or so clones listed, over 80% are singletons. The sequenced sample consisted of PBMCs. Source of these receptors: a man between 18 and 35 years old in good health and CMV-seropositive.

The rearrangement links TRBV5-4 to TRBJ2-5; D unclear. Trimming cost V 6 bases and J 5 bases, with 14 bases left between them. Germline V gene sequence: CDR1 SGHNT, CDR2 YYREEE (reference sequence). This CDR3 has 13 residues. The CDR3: CASTRLEWETQYF. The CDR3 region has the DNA TGTGCCAGCACAAGACTGGAGTGGGAGACCCAGTACTTC.

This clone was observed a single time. CDR3 nucleotides: TGTGCCAGCAGCGTAGGGCGGGATAGCGAGCAGTACTTC. Translation gives CASSVGRDSEQYF. This rearrangement joins TRBV9 to TRBJ2-7; D might be TRBD2 (6 bases). CDR1 is SGDLS and CDR2 is YYNGEE in the germline V gene. Trimming took 0 bases from V and 6 from J, leaving 10 bases between them. The CDR3 extends over 13 amino acids.

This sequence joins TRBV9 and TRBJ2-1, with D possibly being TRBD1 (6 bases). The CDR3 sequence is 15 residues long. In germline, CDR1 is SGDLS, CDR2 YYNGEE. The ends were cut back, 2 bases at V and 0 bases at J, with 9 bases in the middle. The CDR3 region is CASSVTDSSYNEQFF. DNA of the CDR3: TGTGCCAGCAGCGTCACGGACAGCTCCTACAATGAGCAGTTCTTC.

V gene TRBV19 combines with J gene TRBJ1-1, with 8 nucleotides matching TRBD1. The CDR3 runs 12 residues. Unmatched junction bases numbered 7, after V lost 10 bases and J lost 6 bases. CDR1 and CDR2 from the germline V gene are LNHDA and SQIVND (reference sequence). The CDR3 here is CATRTGGAEAFF. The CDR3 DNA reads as TGTGCCACCAGAACAGGGGGGGCTGAAGCTTTCTTT. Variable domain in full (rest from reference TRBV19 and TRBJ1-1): DGGITQSPKYLFRKEGQNVTLSCEQNLNHDAMYWYRQDPGQGLRLIYYSQIVNDFQKGDIAEGYSVSREKKESFPLTVTSAQKNPTAFYLCATRTGGAEAFFGQGTRLTVV.

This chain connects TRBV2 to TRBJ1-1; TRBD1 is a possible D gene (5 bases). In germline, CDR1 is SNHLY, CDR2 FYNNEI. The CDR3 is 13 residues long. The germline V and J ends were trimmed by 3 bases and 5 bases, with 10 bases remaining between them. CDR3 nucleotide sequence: TGTGCCAGCAGTGATCAGGGTTTGACTGAAGCTTTCTTT. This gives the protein CASSDQGLTEAFF.

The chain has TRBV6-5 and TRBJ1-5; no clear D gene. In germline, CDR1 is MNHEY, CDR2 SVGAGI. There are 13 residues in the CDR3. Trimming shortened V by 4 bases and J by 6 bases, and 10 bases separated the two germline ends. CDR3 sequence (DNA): TGTGCCAGCAGTTCCGAGCGTGGTCAGCCCCAGCATTTT. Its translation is CASSSERGQPQHF.

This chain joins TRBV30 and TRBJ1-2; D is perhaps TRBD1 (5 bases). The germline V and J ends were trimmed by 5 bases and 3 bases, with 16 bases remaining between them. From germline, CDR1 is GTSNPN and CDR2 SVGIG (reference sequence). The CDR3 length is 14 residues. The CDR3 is CAWLSRVLDYGYTF. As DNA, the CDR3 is TGTGCCTGGTTGTCCAGGGTTTTAGACTATGGCTACACCTTC.

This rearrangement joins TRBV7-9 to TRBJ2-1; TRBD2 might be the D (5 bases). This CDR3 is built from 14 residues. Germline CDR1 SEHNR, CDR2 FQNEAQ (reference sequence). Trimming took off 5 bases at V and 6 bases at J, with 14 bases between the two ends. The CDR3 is CASSPPTSVNEQFF. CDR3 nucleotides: TGTGCCAGCAGCCCCCCTACTAGTGTCAATGAGCAGTTCTTC.

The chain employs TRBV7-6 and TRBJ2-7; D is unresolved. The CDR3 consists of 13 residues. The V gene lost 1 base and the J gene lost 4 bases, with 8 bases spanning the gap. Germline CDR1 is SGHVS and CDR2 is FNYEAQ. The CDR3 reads CASSLDTRYEQYF. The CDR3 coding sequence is TGTGCCAGCAGCTTAGATACGAGATACGAGCAGTACTTC.

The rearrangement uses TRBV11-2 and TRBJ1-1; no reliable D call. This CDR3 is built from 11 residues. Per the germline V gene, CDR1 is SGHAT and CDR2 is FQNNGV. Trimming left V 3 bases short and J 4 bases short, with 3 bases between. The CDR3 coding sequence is TGTGCCAGCAGCTTGGCCACTGAAGCTTTCTTT. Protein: CASSLATEAFF.

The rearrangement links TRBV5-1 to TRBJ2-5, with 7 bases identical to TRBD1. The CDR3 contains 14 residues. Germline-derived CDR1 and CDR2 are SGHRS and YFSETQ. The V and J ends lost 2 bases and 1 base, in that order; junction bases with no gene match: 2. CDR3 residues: CASSLGTAQETQYF. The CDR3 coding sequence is TGCGCCAGCAGCTTAGGGACAGCCCAAGAGACCCAGTACTTC.

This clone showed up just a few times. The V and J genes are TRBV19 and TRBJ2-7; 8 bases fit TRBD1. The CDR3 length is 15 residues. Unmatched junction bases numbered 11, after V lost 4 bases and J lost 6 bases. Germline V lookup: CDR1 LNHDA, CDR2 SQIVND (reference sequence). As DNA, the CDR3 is TGTGCCAGTAGTAGGGTGTCCGGACAGGGCTCCGAGCAGTACTTC. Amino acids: CASSRVSGQGSEQYF.

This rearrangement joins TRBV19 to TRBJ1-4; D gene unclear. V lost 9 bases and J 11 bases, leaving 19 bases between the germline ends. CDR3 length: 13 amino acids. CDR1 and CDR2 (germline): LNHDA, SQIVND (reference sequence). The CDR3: CASVEGEAGKLFF. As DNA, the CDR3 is TGTGCCAGCGTAGAGGGCGAGGCGGGGAAACTGTTTTTT.

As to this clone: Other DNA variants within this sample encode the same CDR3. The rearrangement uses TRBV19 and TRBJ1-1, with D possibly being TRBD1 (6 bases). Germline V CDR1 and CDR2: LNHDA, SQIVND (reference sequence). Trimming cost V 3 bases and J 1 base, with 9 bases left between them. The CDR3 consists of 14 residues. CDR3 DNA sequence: TGTGCCAGTAGTATCTCCAGGGGGAACACTGAAGCTTTCTTT. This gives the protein CASSISRGNTEAFF.

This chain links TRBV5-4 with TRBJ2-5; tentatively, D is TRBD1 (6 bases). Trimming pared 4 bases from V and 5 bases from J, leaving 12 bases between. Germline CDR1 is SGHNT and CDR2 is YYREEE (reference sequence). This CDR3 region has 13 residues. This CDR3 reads CASSTGYGETQYF. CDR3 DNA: TGTGCCAGCAGCACAGGGTACGGCGAGACCCAGTACTTC.

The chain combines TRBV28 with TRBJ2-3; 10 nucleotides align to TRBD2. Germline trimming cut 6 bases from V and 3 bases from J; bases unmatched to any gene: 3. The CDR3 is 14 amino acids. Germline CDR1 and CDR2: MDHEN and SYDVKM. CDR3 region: CASRTSGVTDTQYF. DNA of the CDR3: TGTGCCAGCAGAACTAGCGGGGTTACAGATACGCAGTATTTT.

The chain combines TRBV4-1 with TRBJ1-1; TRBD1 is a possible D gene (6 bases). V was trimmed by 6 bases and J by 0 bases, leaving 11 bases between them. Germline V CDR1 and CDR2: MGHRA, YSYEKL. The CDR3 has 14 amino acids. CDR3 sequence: CASRNRAMNTEAFF. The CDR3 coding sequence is TGCGCCAGCAGGAACAGGGCCATGAACACTGAAGCTTTCTTT.

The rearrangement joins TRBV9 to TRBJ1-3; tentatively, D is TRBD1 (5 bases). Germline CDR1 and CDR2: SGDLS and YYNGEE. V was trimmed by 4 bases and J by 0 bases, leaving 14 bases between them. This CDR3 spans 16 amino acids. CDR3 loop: CASSSSGGFSGNTIYF. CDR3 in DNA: TGTGCCAGCAGCTCCTCCGGGGGGTTCTCTGGAAACACCATATATTTT.

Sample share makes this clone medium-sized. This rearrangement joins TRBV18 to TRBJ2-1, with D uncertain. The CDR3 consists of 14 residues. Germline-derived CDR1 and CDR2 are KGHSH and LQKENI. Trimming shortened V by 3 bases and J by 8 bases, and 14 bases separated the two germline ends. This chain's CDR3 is CASSPGLGVDEQFF. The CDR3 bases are TGTGCCAGCTCACCGGGTCTAGGAGTAGATGAGCAGTTCTTC.

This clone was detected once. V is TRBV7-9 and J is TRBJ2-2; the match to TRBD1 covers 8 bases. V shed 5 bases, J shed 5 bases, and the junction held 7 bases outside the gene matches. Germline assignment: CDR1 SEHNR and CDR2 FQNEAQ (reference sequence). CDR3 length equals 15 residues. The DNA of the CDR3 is TGTGCCAGCAGCCCGGACAGGGTATTAACCGGGGAGCTGTTTTTT. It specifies CASSPDRVLTGELFF.

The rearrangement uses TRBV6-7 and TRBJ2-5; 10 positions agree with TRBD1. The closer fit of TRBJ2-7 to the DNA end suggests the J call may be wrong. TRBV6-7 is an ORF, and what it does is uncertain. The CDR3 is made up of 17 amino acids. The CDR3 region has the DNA TGTGCCACAGCGCCGGGACAGGGGTTGAAGCGTCCCTACGAGCAGTACTTC. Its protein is CATAPGQGLKRPYEQYF.

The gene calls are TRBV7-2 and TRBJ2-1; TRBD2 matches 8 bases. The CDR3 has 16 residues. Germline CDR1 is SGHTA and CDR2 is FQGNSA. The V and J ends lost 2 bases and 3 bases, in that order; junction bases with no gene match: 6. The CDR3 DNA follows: TGTGCCAGCAGCTTACGCGCGGGGGGCCTCTACAATGAGCAGTTCTTC. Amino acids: CASSLRAGGLYNEQFF.

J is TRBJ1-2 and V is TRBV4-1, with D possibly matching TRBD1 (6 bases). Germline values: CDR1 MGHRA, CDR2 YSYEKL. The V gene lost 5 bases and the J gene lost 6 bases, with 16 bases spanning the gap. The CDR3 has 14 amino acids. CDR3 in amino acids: CASSVLGGGDGYTF. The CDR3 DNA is TGCGCCAGCAGCGTACTCGGGGGGGGCGATGGCTACACCTTC.

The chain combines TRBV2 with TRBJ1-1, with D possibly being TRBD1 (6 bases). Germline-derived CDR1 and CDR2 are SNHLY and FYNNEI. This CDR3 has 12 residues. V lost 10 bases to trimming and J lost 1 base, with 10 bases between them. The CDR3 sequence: CAKPGENTEAFF. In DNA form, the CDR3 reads TGTGCCAAACCAGGGGAGAACACTGAAGCTTTCTTT.

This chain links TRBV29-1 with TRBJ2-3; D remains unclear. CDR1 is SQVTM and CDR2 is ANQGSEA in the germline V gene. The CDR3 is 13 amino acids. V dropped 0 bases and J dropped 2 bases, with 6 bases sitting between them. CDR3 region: CSVEDHTTDTQYF. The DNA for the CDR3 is TGCAGCGTTGAAGATCACACCACAGATACGCAGTATTTT.

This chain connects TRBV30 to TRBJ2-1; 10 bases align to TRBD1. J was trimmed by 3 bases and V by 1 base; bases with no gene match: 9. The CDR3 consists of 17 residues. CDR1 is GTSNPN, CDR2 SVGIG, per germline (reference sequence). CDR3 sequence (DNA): TGTGCCTGGAGTGGTTCTACCGGGACAGGGGTCTACAATGAGCAGTTCTTC. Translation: CAWSGSTGTGVYNEQFF. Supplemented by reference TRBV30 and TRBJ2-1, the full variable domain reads SQTIHQWPATLVQPVGSPLSLECTVEGTSNPNLYWYRQAAGRGLQLLFYSVGIGQISSEVPQNLSASRPQDRQFILSSKKLLLSDSGFYLCAWSGSTGTGVYNEQFFGPGTRLTVL.